Following are 4 T cell receptor beta chains from one sample sequenced in a study of cytomegalovirus exposure and HLA in healthy donors. It was with 60 Vbeta and 13 Jbeta primers that the PCR ran. Profiling relied on immunoSEQ multiplex PCR, and the TCRdb table lists in-frame clones only, not all of them. The sample lists a few hundred thousand clones, almost 80% occurring once. The specimen sequenced was PBMCs. The source of these receptors is a man younger than 35 in good health and CMV-seronegative.

J is TRBJ2-7 and V is TRBV5-5, with D possibly being TRBD2 (6 bases). There are 14 residues in the CDR3. V was cut by 3 bases and J by 5 bases, with 15 bases left in between. Germline CDR1 is SGHKS and CDR2 is YYEKEE (reference sequence). The CDR3 DNA reads as TGTGCCAGCAGCTGGCGGGACGGCTACGACGAGCAGTACTTC. The encoded protein is CASSWRDGYDEQYF.

The chain is built from TRBV15 and TRBJ2-7, with unresolved D. The ends were cut back, 0 bases at V and 2 bases at J, with 23 bases in the middle. The CDR3 totals 19 residues. Germline CDR1 LNHNV, CDR2 YYDKDF (reference sequence). CDR3 sequence reads: CATSRDLGTYENTAYEQYF. CDR3 DNA: TGTGCCACCAGCAGAGATCTAGGTACCTACGAAAATACCGCCTACGAGCAGTACTTC.

This rearrangement joins TRBV6-6 to TRBJ1-3; D is perhaps TRBD1 (5 bases). V was cut by 0 bases and J by 3 bases, with 12 bases left in between. The CDR3 has 16 residues. CDR1 and CDR2 (germline): MNHNY, SVGAGI (reference sequence). CDR3 protein: CASSYSPSRVGNTIYF. CDR3 in DNA: TGTGCCAGCAGTTACTCTCCGAGCAGGGTTGGAAACACCATATATTTT.

The chain combines TRBV7-6 with TRBJ2-5; a weak D match, TRBD1 (6 bases). The CDR3 sequence is 15 residues long. Germline values: CDR1 SGHVS, CDR2 FNYEAQ. The V gene lost 3 bases and the J gene lost 5 bases, with 16 bases spanning the gap. The CDR3 here is CASSLLRGSRETQYF. CDR3 DNA: TGTGCCAGCAGCTTGCTCAGGGGCTCACGGGAGACCCAGTACTTC.